This T cell receptor (beta chain) was observed in a study of control samples from healthy donors and cancer patients. This table comes from immunoSEQ multiplex PCR, and its TCRdb copy is limited to in-frame clones, with some not included. The table includes 95,000 to 150,000 clones, roughly nine tenths detected once. The CDR3 length is 13 residues. CDR1 and CDR2 from the germline V gene are SGHTA and FQGTGA. Trimming cost V 6 bases and J 5 bases, with 14 bases left between them. The chain uses TRBV7-3 and TRBJ2-7, with a weak D call TRBD2 (6 bases). The material sequenced was blood. The receptor was isolated from a woman aged 18-29 years in good health. In DNA, the CDR3 is TGTGCCAGCAGTAGGGACTCACGGGACGAGCAGTACTTC. Translation gives CASSRDSRDEQYF.